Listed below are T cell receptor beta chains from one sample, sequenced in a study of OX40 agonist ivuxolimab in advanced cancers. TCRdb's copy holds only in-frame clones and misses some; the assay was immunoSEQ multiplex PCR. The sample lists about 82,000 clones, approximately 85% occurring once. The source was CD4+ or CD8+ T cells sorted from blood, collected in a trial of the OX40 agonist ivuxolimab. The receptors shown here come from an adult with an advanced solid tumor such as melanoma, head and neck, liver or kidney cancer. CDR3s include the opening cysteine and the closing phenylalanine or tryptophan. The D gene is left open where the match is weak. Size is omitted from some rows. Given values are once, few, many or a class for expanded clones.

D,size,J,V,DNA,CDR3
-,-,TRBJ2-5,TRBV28,TGTGCCAGCAGTTTCATTCAAGAGACCCAGTACTTC,CASSFIQETQYF
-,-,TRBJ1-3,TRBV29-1,TGCAGCGTTGCCGACAGCTCTGGAAACACCATATATTTT,CSVADSSGNTIYF
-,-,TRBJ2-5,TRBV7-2,TGTGCCAGCAGCTTAGGTCTAGGACGTCGAGAGACCCAGTACTTC,CASSLGLGRRETQYF
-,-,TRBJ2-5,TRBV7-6,TGTGCCAGCAGCTTAAAAGAGACCCAGTACTTC,CASSLKETQYF
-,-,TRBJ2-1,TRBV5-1,TGCGCCAGCGGAGCGGGCAAAGCGCCTAGCTCCTACAATGAGCAGTTCTTC,CASGAGKAPSSYNEQFF
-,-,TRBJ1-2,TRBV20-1,TGCAGTGCTAGTAGGGTGTCGGGTTACACCTTC,CSASRVSGYTF
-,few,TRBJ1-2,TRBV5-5,TGTGCCAGCAGCTTGGTTCCGGGAAGTACGGATGGCTACACCTTC,CASSLVPGSTDGYTF
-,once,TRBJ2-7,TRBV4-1,TGCGCCAGCAGCTACAGGGTTTCCGACGAGCAGTACTTC,CASSYRVSDEQYF
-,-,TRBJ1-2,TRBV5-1,TGCGCCAGCAGCTTAGCGTGGGGGGACTATGGCTACACCTTC,CASSLAWGDYGYTF
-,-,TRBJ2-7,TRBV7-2,TGTGCCAGCAGCTTAGTTCACCAGCGGGAGCAGTACTTC,CASSLVHQREQYF
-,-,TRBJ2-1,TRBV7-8,TGTGCCAGCAGCTTTTACGGACAGCTCCTCAATGAGCAGTTCTTC,CASSFYGQLLNEQFF
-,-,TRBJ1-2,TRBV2,TGTGCCAGCAGGGCTGATTCTGGTGGCTACACCTTC,CASRADSGGYTF
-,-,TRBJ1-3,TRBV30,TGTGCCTGGAGTGCGGGAGGGCACTCTGGAAACACCATATATTTT,CAWSAGGHSGNTIYF
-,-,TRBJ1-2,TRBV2,TGTGCCAGCAGTATGTCACCGGGACAAACCTTC,CASSMSPGQTF
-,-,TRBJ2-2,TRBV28,TGTGCCAGCATTGACAGGTACACCGGGGAGCTGTTTTTT,CASIDRYTGELFF
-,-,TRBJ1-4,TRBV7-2,TGTGCCAGCAGCTTATTGGGGTCTGAAAAACTGTTTTTT,CASSLLGSEKLFF
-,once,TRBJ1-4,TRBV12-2,TGTGCAAGTCGCATAAGGCACAGATCTAATGAAAAACTGTTTTTT,CASRIRHRSNEKLFF
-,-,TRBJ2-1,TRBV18,TGTGCCAGCGGAAAAGATGGGCCAACCTACTACAATGAGCAGTTCTTC,CASGKDGPTYYNEQFF
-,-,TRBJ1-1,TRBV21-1,TGTGCCAGCAGCAAAAAGGCTTCACAGGTGAACACTGAAGCTTTCTTT,CASSKKASQVNTEAFF
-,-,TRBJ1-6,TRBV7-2,TGTGCCAGCAGCTCCAACCCTCGGCTCCAGGGTTCACCCCTCCACTTT,CASSSNPRLQGSPLHF
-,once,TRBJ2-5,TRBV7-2,TGTGCCAGCAGCCTAGACGGTCATCGGCAAGAGACCCAGTACTTC,CASSLDGHRQETQYF
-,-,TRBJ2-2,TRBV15,TGTGCCACCAGCACGGTGGATTGGACCGGGGAGCTGTTTTTT,CATSTVDWTGELFF
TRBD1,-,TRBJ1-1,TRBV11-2,TGTGCCAGCAGCTTAGATTGGGAAGGAGGTAGGGGGCAAGCTTTCTTT,CASSLDWEGGRGQAFF
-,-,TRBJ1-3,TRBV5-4,TGTGCCAGCAGCTTGGGAACCGCCTCTGGAAACACCATATATTTT,CASSLGTASGNTIYF
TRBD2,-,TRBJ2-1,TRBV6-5,TGTGCCAGCATCCGGACTAGCGGGAGTATTTATGAGCAGTTCTTC,CASIRTSGSIYEQFF
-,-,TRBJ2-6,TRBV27,TGTGCCAGCAGTTTATTTTGGACGTGGCAGTCCCGTTCTGGGGCCAACGTCCTGACTTTC,CASSLFWTWQSRSGANVLTF